This T cell receptor (beta chain) was found in a study of blood T cell repertoires in COVID-19. Background on the study: Acute and convalescent COVID-19 samples came from the United States, Italy and Spain. The analysed material was cDNA or gDNA that came from T cells, B-cell-depleted T cells, or PBMCs.

How the authors handled the data: Scientists estimated how many nucleated cells there were by amplifying reference gene primers. Libraries were prepared by immunoSEQ multiplex PCR; TCRdb keeps only in-frame clonotypes and omits some of them. V and J calls and clone size come straight from that table; D and trimming were deduced from the DNA. Of 35,000 to 50,000 clones listed, about 86% are singletons. Germline assignment: CDR1 LGHDT and CDR2 YNNKEL (reference sequence). The junction had 4 bases not matched to a gene; V was cut back by 1 base and J by 7 bases. The CDR3 runs 15 residues. The specimen sequenced was peripheral blood. The clonotype was recovered from a human donor with acute or convalescent COVID-19. The donor label of this sample is uncertain. This sequence joins TRBV3-1 (or the pseudogene TRBV3-2) and TRBJ2-4; 10 nucleotides match TRBD1. Here the CDR3 reads CASSQGTGGLNIQYF. The CDR3 nucleotides are TGTGCCAGCAGCCAAGGGACAGGGGGACTTAACATTCAGTACTTC.